These 24 T cell receptor beta chains came from one sample sequenced in a study of blood T cell repertoires in COVID-19 (TCRdb year 2020). Receptors were amplified or captured by the immunoSEQ multiplex PCR assay. TCRdb retrieved this table from immuneACCESS and kept in-frame rearrangements only. Not all clones are present; in checked studies, unresolved V genes account for under half, and no reason is known for the remainder. A total of 110,000 to 150,000 clones appear in this sample, around 80% of them only once. The top ten hold approximately 6% of the sample. The sample consisted of PBMCs or T cells enriched from blood (not recorded which). The receptors here all came from a woman in her fifties or sixties who had recovered from COVID-19.

The chain employs TRBV18 and TRBJ1-2; D remains ambiguous. The CDR3 spans 13 residues. The V gene lost 6 bases and the J gene lost 8 bases, with 16 bases spanning the gap. The germline V gene encodes CDR1 KGHSH and CDR2 LQKENI. The CDR3 region is CASSWDLAEGYTF. CDR3 DNA: TGTGCCAGCTCGTGGGATTTAGCGGAAGGCTACACCTTC.

This clone was recorded a few times. The J gene is TRBJ1-4, the V gene TRBV27, with 8 bases matching TRBD1. The CDR3 runs to 16 residues. Germline values: CDR1 MNHEY, CDR2 SMNVEV (reference sequence). Trimming removed 8 bases from V and 3 bases from J; junction bases left unmatched: 11. The CDR3 DNA sequence: TGTGCCAGCGGGTACAGGACAGGGCCTCCTAATGAAAAACTGTTTTTT. This codes for CASGYRTGPPNEKLFF.

The CDR3 DNA reads as TGCGCCAGCAGTCGCCCACAGGAATTTTTCTACGAGCAGTACGTC. Its protein product is CASSRPQEFFYEQYV. The J gene is TRBJ2-7, the V gene TRBV23-1, with D possibly being TRBD1 (5 bases). TRBV23-1 is sorted into the ORF group, with uncertain function. The CDR3 spans 15 residues. Trimming took 4 bases from V and 3 from J, leaving 16 bases between them.

V is TRBV7-9 and J is TRBJ1-1, with 7 nucleotides matching TRBD1. The CDR3 covers 14 residues. V was pared by 1 base and J by 5 bases, with 4 bases of the junction left unmatched. CDR1 SEHNR and CDR2 FQNEAQ come from the germline V gene (reference sequence). CDR3 sequence: CASSLEGAVTEAFF. CDR3 bases: TGTGCCAGCAGCTTAGAGGGGGCGGTAACTGAAGCTTTCTTT.

In regard to this clone: Since a much larger clone is just one base distant, this may be a read error. Other DNA sequences in the same sample also yield this CDR3. The V gene is TRBV30, the J gene TRBJ1-5; D gene uncertain. The CDR3 loop spans 12 amino acids. Germline V lookup: CDR1 GTSNPN, CDR2 SVGIG (reference sequence). V was trimmed by 1 base and J by 4 bases, leaving 5 bases between them. In nucleotides, the CDR3 is TGTGCCTGGAGTGACGGGAATCAGCCCCAGCATTTT. This encodes CAWSDGNQPQHF.

The rearrangement links TRBV5-1 to TRBJ1-4, with D hard to call. This CDR3 has 18 residues. CDR1 and CDR2 from the germline V gene are SGHRS and YFSETQ. Trimming shortened V by 1 base and J by 0 bases, and 16 bases separated the two germline ends. CDR3 DNA sequence: TGCGCCAGCAGCTTGTTGTACAGCAGCCCTGCAACTAATGAAAAACTGTTTTTT. Amino acid sequence: CASSLLYSSPATNEKLFF.

The V call is TRBV7-8, the J call TRBJ1-5; possibly TRBD1 for D (5 bases). The CDR3 has 14 residues. Germline assignment: CDR1 SGHVS and CDR2 FQNEAQ. Trimming removed 0 bases at V and 5 bases at J, with 8 bases between. Here the CDR3 reads CASSLAGQYQPQHF. The CDR3 DNA is TGTGCCAGCAGCTTAGCGGGGCAATATCAGCCCCAGCATTTT.

The V and J genes are TRBV19 and TRBJ1-4; D may be TRBD1 (6 bases). The CDR3 has 15 amino acids. V lost 5 bases and J lost 4, with 14 bases in between. CDR1 LNHDA and CDR2 SQIVND come from the germline V gene (reference sequence). The CDR3 region is CASSSRTGFNEKLFF. CDR3 bases: TGTGCCAGTAGTTCACGTACAGGGTTTAATGAAAAACTGTTTTTT.

This clone was observed a few times. The chain's CDR3 is CASSLSGAYEQYV. The CDR3 DNA sequence: TGTGCCAGCAGCTTATCAGGGGCCTACGAGCAGTACGTC. The chain has TRBV11-2 and TRBJ2-7, with D tentatively TRBD1 (6 bases). Trimming removed 2 bases at V and 2 bases at J, with 7 bases between. CDR1 and CDR2 (germline): SGHAT, FQNNGV. CDR3 length: 13 amino acids.

The chain couples TRBV9 to TRBJ2-1; TRBD2 aligns across 14 bases. Germline lookup yields CDR1 SGDLS and CDR2 YYNGEE. The CDR3 totals 15 residues. The V segment lost 5 bases and the J segment 7 bases; nucleotides outside the gene matches: 5. CDR3 sequence (DNA): TGTGCCAGCAGATCGACTAGCGGGGGGGTGAATGAGCAGTTCTTC. It specifies CASRSTSGGVNEQFF.

This sequence joins TRBV14 and TRBJ1-5, with D possibly matching TRBD1 (6 bases). Germline CDR1 is SGHDN and CDR2 is FVKESK. The V and J ends lost 6 bases and 2 bases respectively, with 11 bases between them. This CDR3 has 14 amino acids. CDR3 nucleotides: TGTGCCAGCAGAAACAGGGCGGGCAATCAGCCCCAGCATTTT. This codes for CASRNRAGNQPQHF.

This clone was counted a few times. This sequence joins TRBV28 and TRBJ1-6, with a tentative D call TRBD1 (5 bases). CDR1 MDHEN and CDR2 SYDVKM come from the germline V gene. CDR3 size: 16 residues. V lost 2 bases and J lost 14, with 22 bases in between. The CDR3 is CASSLGPGTALGALHF. CDR3 coding DNA: TGTGCCAGCAGTTTAGGGCCCGGGACTGCCTTAGGGGCCCTCCACTTT.

The chain carries TRBV7-2 and TRBJ2-5, with 9 bases identical to TRBD1. Germline V gives CDR1 SGHTA, CDR2 FQGNSA. The CDR3 length is 18 residues. V trimming: 1 base; J trimming: 4 bases; junction bases outside the gene matches: 13. CDR3 region: CASSLVGVGQGGLETQYF. CDR3 in DNA: TGTGCCAGCAGCTTAGTAGGGGTGGGACAGGGAGGACTAGAGACCCAGTACTTC. Full variable domain (missing parts from reference TRBV7-2 and TRBJ2-5): GAGVSQSPSNKVTEKGKDVELRCDPISGHTALYWYRQSLGQGLEFLIYFQGNSAPDKSGLPSDRFSAERTGGSVSTLTIQRTQQEDSAVYLCASSLVGVGQGGLETQYFGPGTRLLVL.

The V gene is TRBV28, the J gene TRBJ1-2, with D possibly matching TRBD1 (6 bases). Germline values: CDR1 MDHEN, CDR2 SYDVKM. Trimming cost V 6 bases and J 13 bases, with 18 bases left between them. This CDR3 spans 12 amino acids. CDR3 loop: CASRKAGAVLTF. The CDR3 bases are TGTGCCAGCAGGAAGGCAGGGGCGGTTCTCACCTTC.

This rearrangement joins TRBV2 to TRBJ1-3; D unresolved. In germline, CDR1 is SNHLY, CDR2 FYNNEI. CDR3 length equals 13 residues. The ends were cut back, 5 bases at V and 3 bases at J, with 8 bases in the middle. This CDR3 is CASSSGVGNTIYF. The DNA for the CDR3 is TGTGCCAGCAGTTCGGGTGTTGGAAACACCATATATTTT. The whole variable domain, remainder taken from reference TRBV2 and TRBJ1-3, is EPEVTQTPSHQVTQMGQEVILRCVPISNHLYFYWYRQILGQKVEFLVSFYNNEISEKSEIFDDQFSVERPDGSNFTLKIRSTKLEDSAMYFCASSSGVGNTIYFGEGSWLTVV.

There are a few counts of this clone. The V gene is TRBV3-1 (or the pseudogene TRBV3-2), the J gene TRBJ1-2, with 7 bases matching TRBD1. This CDR3 region has 17 residues. Germline V gene lookup returns CDR1 LGHDT and CDR2 YNNKEL (reference sequence). V shed 0 bases, J shed 4 bases, and the junction held 11 bases outside the gene matches. This chain's CDR3 is CASSQEPRQGRLYGYTF. The CDR3 DNA sequence: TGTGCCAGCAGCCAAGAGCCAAGACAGGGCCGCCTCTATGGCTACACCTTC.

The chain joins TRBV13 to TRBJ2-3, with TRBD2 as a possible D gene (5 bases). The CDR3 totals 15 residues. Trimming removed 5 bases from V and 3 bases from J, with 15 bases in between. The V gene's germline CDR1 is PRHDT and CDR2 FYEKMQ (reference sequence). CDR3 coding DNA: TGTGCCAGCAGCCACCCCGGGATAAAAACAGATACGCAGTATTTT. As protein: CASSHPGIKTDTQYF.

The V call is TRBV5-3, the J call TRBJ1-1; 7 bases map to TRBD1. TRBV5-3 is an ORF; its function is uncertain. This CDR3 is 14 amino acids long. J gave up 7 bases and V 2 bases, and 8 bases lay outside the gene matches. CDR3 sequence reads: CARSFEVRTGEAFF. The CDR3 nucleotides read TGTGCCAGAAGCTTCGAGGTGAGGACAGGTGAAGCTTTCTTT.

This sequence joins TRBV5-4 and TRBJ1-6; the match to TRBD1 covers 8 bases. The CDR3 spans 15 residues. Per the germline V gene, CDR1 is SGHNT and CDR2 is YYREEE (reference sequence). J lost 8 bases, V lost 4 bases, and 8 bases had no gene match. CDR3 sequence: CASSARQGKDSPLHF. The CDR3 nucleotides are TGTGCCAGCAGCGCCAGACAGGGGAAGGATTCACCCCTCCACTTT.

V is TRBV2 and J is TRBJ1-5; perhaps TRBD1 as D (5 bases). V was clipped by 3 bases and J by 5 bases, with 11 bases between them. CDR1 SNHLY and CDR2 FYNNEI come from the germline V gene. This CDR3 has 14 residues. The CDR3 region is CASSERTTDQPQHF. The DNA of the CDR3 is TGTGCCAGCAGTGAGCGGACAACCGATCAGCCCCAGCATTTT.

The V gene is TRBV28, the J gene TRBJ1-6; 9 positions agree with TRBD1. The CDR3 has 15 residues. CDR1 MDHEN and CDR2 SYDVKM come from the germline V gene. The V and J ends lost 6 bases and 10 bases, in that order; junction bases with no gene match: 10. In nucleotides, the CDR3 is TGTGCCAGCAGATTCCACAGGGGGCAACGATCACCCCTCCACTTT. Protein sequence: CASRFHRGQRSPLHF. Full variable domain (rest looked up from reference TRBV28 and TRBJ1-6): DVKVTQSSRYLVKRTGEKVFLECVQDMDHENMFWYRQDPGLGLRLIYFSYDVKMKEKGDIPEGYSVSREKKERFSLILESASTNQTSMYLCASRFHRGQRSPLHFGNGTRLTVT.

The rearrangement uses TRBV5-6 and TRBJ2-5; D gene unclear. The V and J ends lost 0 bases and 1 base respectively, with 7 bases between them. From germline, CDR1 is SGHDT and CDR2 YYEEEE. This CDR3 is 14 amino acids long. CDR3 coding DNA: TGTGCCAGCAGCTTGGGACACCTCCAAGAGACCCAGTACTTC. Its translation is CASSLGHLQETQYF.

The rearrangement uses TRBV4-1 and TRBJ1-4; 9 bases are shared with TRBD1. The CDR3 totals 16 residues. Germline lookup yields CDR1 MGHRA and CDR2 YSYEKL. The trim removed 3 bases at V and 4 bases at J, leaving 6 bases unmatched. Written as DNA, the CDR3 is TGCGCCAGCAGCCATCTTACGGGACAGGGTAATGAAAAACTGTTTTTT. Its protein product is CASSHLTGQGNEKLFF.

This clone was seen more than once but under ten times. The chain links TRBV4-1 to TRBJ2-7; tentatively, D is TRBD2 (6 bases). Trimming pared 3 bases from V and 0 bases from J, leaving 12 bases between. In germline, CDR1 is MGHRA, CDR2 YSYEKL. The CDR3 runs 15 residues. This chain's CDR3 is CASSQEGYTSYEQYF. CDR3 bases: TGCGCCAGCAGCCAGGAGGGGTATACCTCCTACGAGCAGTACTTC.